This TCR beta chain was sequenced for a study of blood T cell repertoires in COVID-19. V was clipped by 2 bases and J by 7 bases, with 12 bases between them. The germline CDR1 and CDR2 sequences are SGDLS and YYNGEE. The CDR3 spans 13 residues. Generated by immunoSEQ multiplex PCR, the TCRdb table keeps only in-frame clones and is missing some. Of approximately 150,000 clones detected, about 87% appear once; the ten largest clones hold 2.5% to 3%. Sample: peripheral blood. The V call is TRBV9, the J call TRBJ2-5; D unclear. The sequence derives from an elderly woman with COVID-19, enrolled during active disease. The CDR3 region is CASSVGTEVTQYF. Here the CDR3 DNA reads TGTGCCAGCAGCGTCGGAACCGAGGTGACCCAGTACTTC.